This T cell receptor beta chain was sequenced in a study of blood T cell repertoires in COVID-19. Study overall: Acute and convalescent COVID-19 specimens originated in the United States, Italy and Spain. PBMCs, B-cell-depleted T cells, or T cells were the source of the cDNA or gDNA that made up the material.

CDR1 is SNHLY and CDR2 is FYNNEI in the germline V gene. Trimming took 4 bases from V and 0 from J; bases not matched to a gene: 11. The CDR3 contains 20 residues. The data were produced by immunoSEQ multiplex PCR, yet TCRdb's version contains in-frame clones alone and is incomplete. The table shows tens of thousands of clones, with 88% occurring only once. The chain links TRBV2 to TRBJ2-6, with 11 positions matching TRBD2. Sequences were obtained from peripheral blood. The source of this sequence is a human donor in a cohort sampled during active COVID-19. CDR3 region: CASSARTSGHLSSGANVLTF. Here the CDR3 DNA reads TGTGCCAGCAGTGCCCGGACTAGCGGGCACCTTAGCTCTGGGGCCAACGTCCTGACTTTC.